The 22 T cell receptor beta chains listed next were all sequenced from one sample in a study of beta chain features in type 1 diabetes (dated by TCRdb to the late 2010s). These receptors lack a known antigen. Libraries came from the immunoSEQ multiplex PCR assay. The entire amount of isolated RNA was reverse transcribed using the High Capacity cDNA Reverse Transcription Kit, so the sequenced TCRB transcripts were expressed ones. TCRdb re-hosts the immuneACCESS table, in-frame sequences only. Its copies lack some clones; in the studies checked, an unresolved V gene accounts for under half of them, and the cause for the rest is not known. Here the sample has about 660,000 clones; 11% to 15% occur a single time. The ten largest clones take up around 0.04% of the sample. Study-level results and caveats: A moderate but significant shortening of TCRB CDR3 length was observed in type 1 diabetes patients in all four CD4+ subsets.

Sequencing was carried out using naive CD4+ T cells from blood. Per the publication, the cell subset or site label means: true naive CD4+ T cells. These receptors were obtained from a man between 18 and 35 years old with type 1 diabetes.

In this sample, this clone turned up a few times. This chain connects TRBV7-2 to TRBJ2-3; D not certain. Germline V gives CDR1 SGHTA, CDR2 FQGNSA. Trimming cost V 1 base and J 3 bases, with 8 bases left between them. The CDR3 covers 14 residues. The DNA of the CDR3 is TGTGCCAGCAGCTTAGGTCCGAGAACAGATACGCAGTATTTT. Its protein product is CASSLGPRTDTQYF.

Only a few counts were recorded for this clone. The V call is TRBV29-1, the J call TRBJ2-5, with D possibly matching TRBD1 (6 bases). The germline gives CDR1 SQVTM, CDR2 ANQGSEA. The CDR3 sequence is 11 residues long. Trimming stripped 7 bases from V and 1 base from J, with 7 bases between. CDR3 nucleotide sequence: TGCAGCGGGACAGTCCAAGAGACCCAGTACTTC. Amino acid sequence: CSGTVQETQYF. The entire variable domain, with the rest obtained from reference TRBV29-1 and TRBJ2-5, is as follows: SAVISQKPSRDICQRGTSLTIQCQVDSQVTMMFWYRQQPGQSLTLIATANQGSEATYESGFVIDKFPISRPNLTFSTLTVSNMSPEDSSIYLCSGTVQETQYFGPGTRLLVL.

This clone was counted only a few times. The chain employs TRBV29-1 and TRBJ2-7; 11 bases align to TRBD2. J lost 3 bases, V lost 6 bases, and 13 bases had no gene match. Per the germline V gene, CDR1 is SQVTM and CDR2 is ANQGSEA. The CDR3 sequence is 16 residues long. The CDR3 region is CSVSGLAAQSGYEQYF. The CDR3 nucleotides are TGCAGCGTCTCGGGACTAGCGGCCCAATCGGGCTACGAGCAGTACTTC.

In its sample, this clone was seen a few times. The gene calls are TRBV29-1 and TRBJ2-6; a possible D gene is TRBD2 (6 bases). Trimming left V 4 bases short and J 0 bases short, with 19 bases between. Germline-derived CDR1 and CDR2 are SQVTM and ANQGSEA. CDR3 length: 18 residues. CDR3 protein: CSVVLGGRFSSGANVLTF. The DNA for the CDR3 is TGCAGCGTTGTTCTGGGAGGCAGATTCAGCTCTGGGGCCAACGTCCTGACTTTC.

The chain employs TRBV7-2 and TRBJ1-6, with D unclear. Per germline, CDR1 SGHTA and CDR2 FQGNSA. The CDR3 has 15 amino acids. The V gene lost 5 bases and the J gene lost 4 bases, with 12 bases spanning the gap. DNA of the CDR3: TGTGCCAGCAGCCCCCGGTGGCAGTATAATTCACCCCTCCACTTT. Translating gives CASSPRWQYNSPLHF.

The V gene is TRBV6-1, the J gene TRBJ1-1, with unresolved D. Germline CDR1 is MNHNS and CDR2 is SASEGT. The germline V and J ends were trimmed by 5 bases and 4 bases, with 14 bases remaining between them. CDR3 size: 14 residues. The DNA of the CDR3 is TGTGCCAGCAGTCGAAGGACCGTGGGCACTGAAGCTTTCTTT. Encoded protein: CASSRRTVGTEAFF.

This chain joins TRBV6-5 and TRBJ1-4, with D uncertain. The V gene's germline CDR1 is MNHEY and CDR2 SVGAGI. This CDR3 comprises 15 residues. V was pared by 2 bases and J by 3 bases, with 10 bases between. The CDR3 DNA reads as TGTGCCAGCAGTTACCGCGGGGTAGCTAATGAAAAACTGTTTTTT. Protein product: CASSYRGVANEKLFF.

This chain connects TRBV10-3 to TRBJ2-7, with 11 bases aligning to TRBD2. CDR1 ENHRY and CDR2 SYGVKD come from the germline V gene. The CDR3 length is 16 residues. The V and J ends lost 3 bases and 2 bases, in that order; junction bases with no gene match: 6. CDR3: CAISDTLAGGTYEQYF. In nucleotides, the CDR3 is TGTGCCATCAGTGATACCCTAGCGGGGGGCACCTACGAGCAGTACTTC.

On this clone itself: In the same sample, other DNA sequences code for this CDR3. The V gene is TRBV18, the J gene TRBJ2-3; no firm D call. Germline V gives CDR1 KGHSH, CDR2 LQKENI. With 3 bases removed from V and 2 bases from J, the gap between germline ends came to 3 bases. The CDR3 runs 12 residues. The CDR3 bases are TGTGCCAGCTCACCCTACACAGATACGCAGTATTTT. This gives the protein CASSPYTDTQYF.

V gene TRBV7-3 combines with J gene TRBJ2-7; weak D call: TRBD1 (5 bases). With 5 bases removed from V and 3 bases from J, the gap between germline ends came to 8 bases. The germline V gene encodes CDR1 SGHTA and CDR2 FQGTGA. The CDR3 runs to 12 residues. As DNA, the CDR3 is TGTGCCAGCAGCCGCCAGGGCTACGAGCAGTACTTC. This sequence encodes CASSRQGYEQYF.

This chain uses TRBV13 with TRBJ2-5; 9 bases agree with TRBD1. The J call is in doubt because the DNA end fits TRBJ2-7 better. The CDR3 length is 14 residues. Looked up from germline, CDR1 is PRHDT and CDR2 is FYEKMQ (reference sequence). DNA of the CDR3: TGTGCCAGCAGCCTGACAGGGGGTTCCTACGAGCAGTACTTC. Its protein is CASSLTGGSYEQYF.

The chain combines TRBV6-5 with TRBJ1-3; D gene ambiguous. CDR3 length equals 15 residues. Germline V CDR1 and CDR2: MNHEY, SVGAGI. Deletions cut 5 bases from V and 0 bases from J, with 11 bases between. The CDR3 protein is CASSVLGDSGNTIYF. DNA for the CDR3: TGTGCCAGCAGTGTCCTAGGTGACTCTGGAAACACCATATATTTT.

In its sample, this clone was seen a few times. CDR3 sequence reads: CASSAFGADYNEQFF. CDR3 sequence (DNA): TGTGCCAGCAGCGCGTTCGGAGCGGACTACAATGAGCAGTTCTTC. The rearrangement joins TRBV7-2 to TRBJ2-1; the D gene is possibly TRBD2 (5 bases). Germline CDR1 and CDR2: SGHTA and FQGNSA. The V end lost 5 bases, the J end lost 3 bases, and 14 bases lay between the germline ends. The CDR3 spans 15 residues.

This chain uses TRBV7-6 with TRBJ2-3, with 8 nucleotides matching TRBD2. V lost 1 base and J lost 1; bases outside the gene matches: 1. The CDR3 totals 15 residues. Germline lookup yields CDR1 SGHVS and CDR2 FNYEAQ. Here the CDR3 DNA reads TGTGCCAGCAGCTTAGACGGGAGGGGCACAGATACGCAGTATTTT. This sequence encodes CASSLDGRGTDTQYF.

CDR3 in amino acids: CASSAAGGADEQFF. For the CDR3, the DNA is TGTGCCAGCAGCGCCGCAGGGGGGGCGGATGAGCAGTTCTTC. J is TRBJ2-1 and V is TRBV9; tentatively, D is TRBD1 or TRBD2 (7 bases each). Per the germline V gene, CDR1 is SGDLS and CDR2 is YYNGEE. CDR3 length: 14 amino acids. Trimming cost V 3 bases and J 8 bases, with 15 bases left between them.

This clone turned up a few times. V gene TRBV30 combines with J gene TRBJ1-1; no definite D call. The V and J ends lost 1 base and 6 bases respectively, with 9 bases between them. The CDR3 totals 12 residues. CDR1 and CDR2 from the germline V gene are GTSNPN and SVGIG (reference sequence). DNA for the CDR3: TGTGCCTGGAGTGGGGCAGGCGCTGAAGCTTTCTTT. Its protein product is CAWSGAGAEAFF. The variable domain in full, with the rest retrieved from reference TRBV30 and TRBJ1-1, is SQTIHQWPATLVQPVGSPLSLECTVEGTSNPNLYWYRQAAGRGLQLLFYSVGIGQISSEVPQNLSASRPQDRQFILSSKKLLLSDSGFYLCAWSGAGAEAFFGQGTRLTVV.

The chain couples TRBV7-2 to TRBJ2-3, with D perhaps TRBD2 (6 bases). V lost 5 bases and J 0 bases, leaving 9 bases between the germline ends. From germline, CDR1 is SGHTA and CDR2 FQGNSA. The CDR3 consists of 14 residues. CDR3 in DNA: TGTGCCAGCAGCCAGACTAGAAGCACAGATACGCAGTATTTT. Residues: CASSQTRSTDTQYF.

The CDR3 DNA reads TGTGCCAGCACCAAGGGCTACGAGCAGTACTTC. It codes for CASTKGYEQYF. The chain links TRBV5-4 to TRBJ2-7; no reliable D call. The ends were cut back, 6 bases at V and 3 bases at J, with 7 bases in the middle. CDR1 is SGHNT and CDR2 is YYREEE in the germline V gene (reference sequence). The CDR3 is 11 residues long.

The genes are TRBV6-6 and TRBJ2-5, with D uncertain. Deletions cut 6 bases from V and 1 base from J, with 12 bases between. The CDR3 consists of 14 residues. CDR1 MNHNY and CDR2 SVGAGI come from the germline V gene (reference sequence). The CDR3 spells CASSYPAAQETQYF. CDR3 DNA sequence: TGTGCCAGCAGCTACCCAGCCGCCCAAGAGACCCAGTACTTC.

The CDR3 region is CASSPLEYEQYF. DNA of the CDR3: TGTGCCAGCAGCCCCCTAGAATACGAGCAGTACTTC. The chain couples TRBV7-9 to TRBJ2-7; D gene unclear. Per the germline V gene, CDR1 is SEHNR and CDR2 is FQNEAQ (reference sequence). This CDR3 is 12 amino acids long. Deletions cut 5 bases from V and 4 bases from J, with 9 bases between.

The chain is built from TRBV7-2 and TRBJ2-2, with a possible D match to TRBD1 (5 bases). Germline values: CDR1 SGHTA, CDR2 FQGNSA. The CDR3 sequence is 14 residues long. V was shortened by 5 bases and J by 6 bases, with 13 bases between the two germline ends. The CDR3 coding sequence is TGTGCCAGCAGCGCCAGGGAATCCGCCGGGGAGCTGTTTTTT. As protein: CASSARESAGELFF.

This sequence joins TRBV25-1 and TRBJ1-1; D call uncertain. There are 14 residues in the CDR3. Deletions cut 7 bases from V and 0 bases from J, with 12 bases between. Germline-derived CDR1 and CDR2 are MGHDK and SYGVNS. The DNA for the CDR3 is TGTGCCAGCAACCCGGCCATCTTGAACACTGAAGCTTTCTTT. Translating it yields CASNPAILNTEAFF.